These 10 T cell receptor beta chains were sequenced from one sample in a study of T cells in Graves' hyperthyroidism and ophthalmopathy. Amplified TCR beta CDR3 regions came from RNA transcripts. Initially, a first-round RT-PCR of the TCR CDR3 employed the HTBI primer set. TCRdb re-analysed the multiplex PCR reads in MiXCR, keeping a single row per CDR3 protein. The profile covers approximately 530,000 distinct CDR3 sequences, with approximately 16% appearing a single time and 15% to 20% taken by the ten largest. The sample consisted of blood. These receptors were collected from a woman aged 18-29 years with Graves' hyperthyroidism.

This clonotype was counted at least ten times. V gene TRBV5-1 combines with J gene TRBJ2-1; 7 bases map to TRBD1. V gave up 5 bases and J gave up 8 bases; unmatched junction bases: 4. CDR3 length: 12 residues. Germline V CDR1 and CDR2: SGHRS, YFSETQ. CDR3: CASRSTGDEQFF. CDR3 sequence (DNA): TGCGCCAGCAGATCCACAGGGGATGAGCAGTTCTTC. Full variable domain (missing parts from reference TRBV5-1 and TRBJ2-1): KAGVTQTPRYLIKTRGQQVTLSCSPISGHRSVSWYQQTPGQGLQFLFEYFSETQRNKGNFPGRFSGRQFSNSRSEMNVSTLELGDSALYLCASRSTGDEQFFGPGTRLTVL.

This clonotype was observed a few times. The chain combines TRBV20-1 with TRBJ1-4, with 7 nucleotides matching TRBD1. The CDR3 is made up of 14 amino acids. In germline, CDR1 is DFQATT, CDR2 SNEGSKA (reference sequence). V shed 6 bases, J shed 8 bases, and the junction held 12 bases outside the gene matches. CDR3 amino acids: CSAVDRVLGEKLFF. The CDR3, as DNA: TGCAGTGCCGTAGACAGGGTTCTTGGGGAAAAACTGTTTTTT.

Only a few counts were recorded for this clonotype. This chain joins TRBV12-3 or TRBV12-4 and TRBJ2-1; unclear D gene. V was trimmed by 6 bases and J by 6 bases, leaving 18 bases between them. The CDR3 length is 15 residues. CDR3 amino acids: CASRLRKGWVNEQFF. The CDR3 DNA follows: TGTGCCAGCAGACTTAGGAAGGGATGGGTCAATGAGCAGTTCTTC.

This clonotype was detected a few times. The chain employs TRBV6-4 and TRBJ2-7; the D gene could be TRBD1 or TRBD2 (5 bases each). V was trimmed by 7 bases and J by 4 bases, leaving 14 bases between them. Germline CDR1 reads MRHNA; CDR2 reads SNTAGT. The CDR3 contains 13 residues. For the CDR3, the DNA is TGTGCCAGCACTATGGGACGGGATTACGAGCAGTACTTC. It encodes CASTMGRDYEQYF.

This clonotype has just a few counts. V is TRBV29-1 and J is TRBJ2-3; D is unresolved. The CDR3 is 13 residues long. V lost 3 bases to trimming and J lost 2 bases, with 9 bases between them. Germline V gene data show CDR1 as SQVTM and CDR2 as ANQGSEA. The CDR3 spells CSVEASATDTQYF. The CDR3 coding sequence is TGCAGCGTTGAGGCATCAGCCACAGATACGCAGTATTTT.

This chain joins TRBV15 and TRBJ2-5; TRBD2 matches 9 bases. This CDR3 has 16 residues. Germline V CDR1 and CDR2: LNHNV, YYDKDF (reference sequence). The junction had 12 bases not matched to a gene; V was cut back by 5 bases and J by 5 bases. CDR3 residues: CATSPFLAGGGETQYF. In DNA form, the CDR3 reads TGTGCCACCAGCCCCTTTTTGGCGGGAGGGGGGGAGACCCAGTACTTC.

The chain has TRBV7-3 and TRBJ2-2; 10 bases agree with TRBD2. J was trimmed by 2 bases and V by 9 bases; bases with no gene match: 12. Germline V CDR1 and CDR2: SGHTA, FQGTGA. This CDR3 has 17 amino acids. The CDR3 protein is CASSLQGTSVNTGELFF. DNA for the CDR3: TGTGCCAGTAGTCTCCAAGGGACTAGCGTAAACACCGGGGAGCTGTTTTTT. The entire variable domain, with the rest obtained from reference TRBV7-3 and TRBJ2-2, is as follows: GAGVSQTPSNKVTEKGKYVELRCDPISGHTALYWYRQSLGQGPEFLIYFQGTGAADDSGLPNDRFFAVRPEGSVSTLKIQRTERGDSAVYLCASSLQGTSVNTGELFFGEGSRLTVL.

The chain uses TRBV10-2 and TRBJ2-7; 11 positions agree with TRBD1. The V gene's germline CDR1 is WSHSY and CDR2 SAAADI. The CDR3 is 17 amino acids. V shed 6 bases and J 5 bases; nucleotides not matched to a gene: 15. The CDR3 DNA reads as TGCGCCAGCAGATACAGCAGGGGGGGACAGGGGGACCACGAGCAGTACTTC. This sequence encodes CASRYSRGGQGDHEQYF.

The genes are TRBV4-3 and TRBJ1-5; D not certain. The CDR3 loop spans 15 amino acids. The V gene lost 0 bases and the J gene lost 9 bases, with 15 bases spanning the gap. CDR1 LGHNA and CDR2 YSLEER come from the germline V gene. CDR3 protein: CASSQDLTALGPQHF. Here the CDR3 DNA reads TGCGCCAGCAGCCAAGATCTCACGGCCCTTGGGCCCCAGCATTTT.

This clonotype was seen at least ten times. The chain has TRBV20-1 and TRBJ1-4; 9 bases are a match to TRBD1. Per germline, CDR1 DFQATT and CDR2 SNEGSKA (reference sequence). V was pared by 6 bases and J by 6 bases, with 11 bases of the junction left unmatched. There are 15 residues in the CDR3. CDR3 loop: CSAPPIGTGYEKLFF. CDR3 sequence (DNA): TGCAGTGCACCCCCGATCGGGACAGGGTATGAAAAACTGTTTTTT.